This TCR beta chain was sequenced for a study of blood T cell repertoires in COVID-19 (dated by TCRdb to 2020 to 2021). Turning to the overall study: Samples covering the acute and convalescent phases of COVID-19 were provided by collaborators in the United States, Italy and Spain. The samples were drawn from two sources: the first 160 participants of the ongoing ImmuneRACE study, and approximately 1,300 subjects contributed by 6 global collaborators. Where HLA class I and class II types were available, the types were taken from metadata supplied by the sample provider, not from assay-based typing. Deeply sampled blood TCRbeta repertoires from subjects exposed to, actively infected with, or recovered from COVID-19 were included in the dataset. The material from the prospective study consisted of cDNA or gDNA derived from T cells, B-cell-depleted T cells, or PBMCs. A freely available public database, intended as a resource for researchers studying the immune response to SARS-CoV-2, is where the repertoires were released. Sample metadata almost always included a de-identified subject ID, COVID-19 status, age in years and sex. What the authors observed across the whole study: How much clinical and demographic metadata was included differed by source and by participant, and the metadata was provided uncurated.

TCRbeta CDR3 regions were amplified from genomic DNA by means of the immunoSEQ Assay, a bias-controlled multiplex PCR. Per the source publication's procedure: Within the assay, amplification of reference gene primers was used to estimate how many nucleated cells each sample contained. To quantify the absolute abundance of each unique TCRbeta CDR3 rearrangement, sequence reads were collapsed and filtered. For each sample, productive Simpson clonality was calculated as the square root of Simpson's diversity index across productive rearrangements. Not all clones reach the TCRdb copy of this immuneACCESS table, which keeps in-frame sequences only. Checked studies attribute under half of the gap to unresolved V genes and leave the rest unexplained. The DNA was the basis for D and trimming; V, J and clone size are from that table. This sample is represented by approximately 360,000 clones; around 89% of them were singletons. The ten largest clones capture roughly 1.2% of the sample.

Via the germline V gene, CDR1 is MNHEY and CDR2 SVGAGI. The CDR3 sequence holds 15 residues, the cysteine and phenylalanine included. Only the CDR3 DNA stays, 45 bases, in frame from base 1. V sheds 6 bases and J sheds 5 bases, leaving 17 bases between their ends. With regard to this clone: Its antigen remains unidentified. Base quality data are lacking; no much larger clone is found one base away.

Each collaborating institution followed its own protocols to collect whole blood in K2EDTA tubes. Collaborator samples were shipped for TCRbeta analysis as frozen whole blood, isolated PBMCs, or DNA extracted from either sample type. Sequencing input: peripheral blood. The source of this sequence is a man aged 35-49 years with acute or convalescent COVID-19. The chain was built from TRBV6-5 and TRBJ1-5; perhaps TRBD1 is the D gene, with 5 bases matching. The DNA sequence reads TGTGCCAGCAGACCCCAACCAGGGTCGGATCAGCCCCAGCATTTT. Translated, this gives CASRPQPGSDQPQHF.